This TCR beta chain was sequenced during a study of T cell responses to AZD1222 COVID-19 vaccine. Overall study context: Whether given at about 4 or about 12 weeks, second doses were pooled. Overall study findings and caveats: Targeting of unmutated variant regions was reportedly seen in nearly half of spike-specific TCRs. White British people made up most donors, females outnumbered males, and clonal diversity was possibly underestimated.

V shed 0 bases and J shed 3 bases, with 18 bases lying between them. Germline CDR1 is LGHDT and CDR2 is YNNKEL (reference sequence). CDR3 length equals 17 residues. Concerning this clone: Its target is not known.

The repertoire was sequenced with immunoSEQ multiplex PCR; TCRdb's copy has only in-frame clones and lacks some. The sample records about 96,000 clones, 80% to 90% being singletons. The receptor's source is an adult in good health. Sample: peripheral blood, taken on day 0 of AZD1222 vaccination. This sequence joins TRBV3-1 (or the pseudogene TRBV3-2) and TRBJ2-7; no definite D call. In DNA, the CDR3 is TGTGCCAGCAGCCAAGATTGGCCCGAGCGACCCAACTACGAGCAGTACTTC. Translating gives CASSQDWPERPNYEQYF.